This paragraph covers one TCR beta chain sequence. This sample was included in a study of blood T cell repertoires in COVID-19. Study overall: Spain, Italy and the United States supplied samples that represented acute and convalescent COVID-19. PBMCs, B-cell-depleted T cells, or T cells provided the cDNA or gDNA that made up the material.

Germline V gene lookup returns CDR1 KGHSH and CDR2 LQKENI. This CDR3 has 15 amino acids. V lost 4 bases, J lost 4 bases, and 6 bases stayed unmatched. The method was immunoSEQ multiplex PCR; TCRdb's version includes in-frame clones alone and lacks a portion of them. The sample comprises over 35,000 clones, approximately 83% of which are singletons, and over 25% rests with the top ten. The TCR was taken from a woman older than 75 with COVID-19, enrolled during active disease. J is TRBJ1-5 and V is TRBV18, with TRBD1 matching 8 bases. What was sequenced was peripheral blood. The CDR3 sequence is CASSHGQGLNQPQHF. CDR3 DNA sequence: TGTGCCAGCTCACATGGACAGGGCCTAAATCAGCCCCAGCATTTT.